One sample yielded the 24 T cell receptor beta chains listed below, sequenced in a study of cytomegalovirus exposure and HLA in healthy donors (dated by TCRdb to about 2017). Receptor libraries were prepared by the immunoSEQ multiplex PCR assay. TCRdb took this table from immuneACCESS and kept in-frame rearrangements with V and J called. Such tables lack part of the clones; where checked against another copy, unresolved V genes explain under half of the gap, and the rest is unexplained. Present in this sample are roughly 200,000 clones, around 81% of which were seen just once. The ten biggest clones cover under 3.5% of the sample. Source material: PBMCs. The origin of the receptors is a young woman in good health and CMV-seropositive.

The CDR3 is CASSPRRVGGGELFF. Here the CDR3 DNA reads TGCGCCAGCAGCCCTCGGAGAGTCGGTGGCGGGGAGCTGTTTTTT. The rearrangement uses TRBV5-1 and TRBJ2-2; no reliable D call. The germline V gene has CDR1 SGHRS and CDR2 YFSETQ. V was shortened by 4 bases and J by 7 bases, with 17 bases between the two germline ends. The CDR3 totals 15 residues.

V usage is TRBV5-1 and J usage is TRBJ2-2; 8 bases align to TRBD2. V lost 0 bases to trimming and J lost 4 bases; unmatched junction nucleotides: 5. Looked up from germline, CDR1 is SGHRS and CDR2 is YFSETQ. This CDR3 contains 16 residues. The CDR3 DNA reads TGCGCCAGCAGCTTGGATTCGGCGGGGGGCACCGGGGAGCTGTTTTTT. This translates into CASSLDSAGGTGELFF.

The chain employs TRBV2 and TRBJ2-5; 11 bases agree with TRBD2. Trimming took 7 bases from V and 3 from J; bases not matched to a gene: 4. In germline, CDR1 is SNHLY, CDR2 FYNNEI. CDR3 size: 14 residues. CDR3 protein: CASTSGGLKETQYF. In DNA form, the CDR3 reads TGTGCCAGCACTAGCGGGGGGCTCAAAGAGACCCAGTACTTC.

Notes on this clone: An end of the junction does not agree with germline; a read error may underlie this. V is TRBV7-3 and J is TRBJ1-3, with 8 bases that match TRBD1. The CDR3 length is 13 residues. The V gene's germline CDR1 is SGHTA and CDR2 FQGTGA. CDR3 sequence: CASSSGQGNTIYF. Written as DNA, the CDR3 is TGTGCCAGCAGCTCCGGACAGGGAAATACCATATATTTT.

The chain employs TRBV13 and TRBJ1-2, with D uncertain. The CDR3 is made up of 14 amino acids. The V and J ends lost 2 bases and 8 bases respectively, with 15 bases between them. Germline CDR1 and CDR2: PRHDT and FYEKMQ (reference sequence). The CDR3 spells CASSLRTVSWGYTF. CDR3 sequence (DNA): TGTGCCAGCAGCTTACGAACGGTGTCGTGGGGCTACACCTTC.

The chain employs TRBV5-1 and TRBJ2-7; no reliable D call. The CDR3 has 13 amino acids. The germline V gene has CDR1 SGHRS and CDR2 YFSETQ. Trimming pared 7 bases from V and 0 bases from J, leaving 11 bases between. This chain's CDR3 is CASFGQDSYEQYF. The CDR3 DNA sequence: TGCGCCAGCTTCGGCCAGGACTCCTACGAGCAGTACTTC.

The rearrangement links TRBV4-3 to TRBJ2-7, with D maybe TRBD1 (6 bases). The ends were cut back, 0 bases at V and 3 bases at J, with 15 bases in the middle. The CDR3 is 16 amino acids. Looked up from germline, CDR1 is LGHNA and CDR2 is YSLEER. Here the CDR3 reads CASSQEVGRGYYEQYF. The CDR3 nucleotides read TGCGCCAGCAGCCAAGAGGTAGGCAGGGGCTACTACGAGCAGTACTTC.

The gene calls are TRBV6-4 and TRBJ1-5; D might be TRBD1 (5 bases). The V gene's germline CDR1 is MRHNA and CDR2 SNTAGT. The CDR3 covers 15 residues. Trimming took 4 bases from V and 7 from J, leaving 17 bases between them. The CDR3 DNA reads TGTGCCAGCAGTGGACCATGCCAGGGTGAGCAGCCCCAGCATTTT. It yields the protein CASSGPCQGEQPQHF.

DNA for the CDR3: TGCGCCAGCAGCTTCCAGCCGGGCGGGGGTAACTCAGAGACCCAGTACTTC. This translates into CASSFQPGGGNSETQYF. The chain employs TRBV5-1 and TRBJ2-5, with 7 bases identical to TRBD2. The CDR3 runs to 17 residues. Per germline, CDR1 SGHRS and CDR2 YFSETQ. The V gene end was trimmed by 2 bases and the J gene end by 4 bases; junction bases not matched to a gene: 14.

J is TRBJ2-6 and V is TRBV4-2; TRBD1 is a possible D gene (6 bases). This CDR3 spans 21 amino acids. The germline V and J ends were trimmed by 1 base and 3 bases, with 25 bases remaining between them. CDR1 LGHNA and CDR2 YNFKEQ come from the germline V gene. As DNA, the CDR3 is TGTGCCAGCAGCCAAGGCGTGGCTATCGTGGGGGCAGCCGGTGGGGCCAACGTCCTGACTTTC. Protein: CASSQGVAIVGAAGGANVLTF.

This sequence joins TRBV5-1 and TRBJ2-3, with TRBD2 identical over 9 bases. Germline values: CDR1 SGHRS, CDR2 YFSETQ. CDR3 length equals 14 residues. V dropped 7 bases and J dropped 5; count of bases not matched to a gene: 8. Here the CDR3 DNA reads TGCGCCAGCGCGGCGGGGGGGCTAGGAGATACGCAGTATTTT. Its protein is CASAAGGLGDTQYF.

Only one count was recorded for this clone. The chain carries TRBV28 and TRBJ2-1; 11 bases fit TRBD2. V trimming: 1 base; J trimming: 3 bases; junction bases outside the gene matches: 5. Germline V gene sequence: CDR1 MDHEN, CDR2 SYDVKM. This CDR3 comprises 17 residues. The CDR3 coding sequence is TGTGCCAGCAGTTTATTTCCTAGCGGGGGGTTCTACAATGAGCAGTTCTTC. Translated: CASSLFPSGGFYNEQFF.

In its sample, this clone was seen once. The V and J genes are TRBV2 and TRBJ1-5; the D gene is possibly TRBD1 (6 bases). Germline V gene lookup returns CDR1 SNHLY and CDR2 FYNNEI. The CDR3 runs 13 residues. The ends were cut back, 7 bases at V and 11 bases at J, with 18 bases in the middle. Written as DNA, the CDR3 is TGTGCCAGCACCAACAGGGTGGGCAGTTCCCAGCATTTT. This sequence encodes CASTNRVGSSQHF.

V and J are TRBV19 and TRBJ2-7; D remains ambiguous. CDR3 length: 14 residues. V gave up 1 base and J gave up 2 bases, with 9 bases separating them. CDR1 and CDR2 from the germline V gene are LNHDA and SQIVND (reference sequence). In DNA, the CDR3 is TGTGCCAGTAGTATAGTCGGCGGAACCTACGAGCAGTACTTC. Translated: CASSIVGGTYEQYF.

This clone was recorded only once. The chain combines TRBV19 with TRBJ2-3; no clear D. Germline V gives CDR1 LNHDA, CDR2 SQIVND (reference sequence). Trimming removed 3 bases from V and 3 bases from J, with 4 bases in between. The CDR3 runs to 12 residues. The CDR3 DNA reads TGTGCCAGTAGTATCCCGACAGATACGCAGTATTTT. Amino acid sequence: CASSIPTDTQYF.

Here the CDR3 DNA reads TGTGCCAGTAGTACGGTTGCGGGGGGGGTTTCCACAGATACGCAGTATTTT. It is translated as CASSTVAGGVSTDTQYF. The J gene is TRBJ2-3, the V gene TRBV19; TRBD2 matches 9 bases. The V gene's germline CDR1 is LNHDA and CDR2 SQIVND (reference sequence). CDR3 size: 17 residues. V gave up 4 bases and J gave up 2 bases; unmatched junction bases: 10.

The chain is built from TRBV9 and TRBJ1-5, with D perhaps TRBD1 (6 bases). CDR3 length: 15 amino acids. Trimming removed 4 bases from V and 6 bases from J, with 17 bases in between. The germline CDR1 and CDR2 sequences are SGDLS and YYNGEE. This chain's CDR3 is CASSTVGAEGQPQHF. CDR3 coding DNA: TGTGCCAGCAGCACCGTGGGGGCGGAAGGTCAGCCCCAGCATTTT.

The genes are TRBV7-2 and TRBJ1-2; no firm D call. The CDR3 covers 14 residues. V shed 1 base and J shed 5 bases, with 11 bases lying between them. Germline CDR1 SGHTA, CDR2 FQGNSA. This CDR3 reads CASSLVRSGYGYTF. Written as DNA, the CDR3 is TGTGCCAGCAGCTTAGTCCGGTCTGGTTATGGCTACACCTTC.

The rearrangement uses TRBV6-5 and TRBJ2-7; tentative D call: TRBD1 (8 bases). V was shortened by 7 bases and J by 9 bases, with 16 bases between the two germline ends. The CDR3 length is 12 residues. Germline V lookup: CDR1 MNHEY, CDR2 SVGAGI. CDR3 DNA: TGTGCCAGCACCACAGGGGGGGGGAGGCAGTACTTC. Protein: CASTTGGGRQYF.

The chain uses TRBV29-1 and TRBJ1-2; D is possibly TRBD1 (5 bases). The length of the CDR3 is 15 residues. The germline V gene has CDR1 SQVTM and CDR2 ANQGSEA. V was pared by 6 bases and J by 5 bases, with 22 bases between. The CDR3 region is CSVRQQSASLYGYTF. The CDR3 DNA follows: TGCAGCGTCCGACAGCAATCCGCCTCCTTGTATGGCTACACCTTC. Combining the CDR3 with reference TRBV29-1 and TRBJ1-2 gives the whole variable domain SAVISQKPSRDICQRGTSLTIQCQVDSQVTMMFWYRQQPGQSLTLIATANQGSEATYESGFVIDKFPISRPNLTFSTLTVSNMSPEDSSIYLCSVRQQSASLYGYTFGSGTRLTVV.

The V call is TRBV6-5, the J call TRBJ1-1; TRBD1 matches at 7 bases. From germline, CDR1 is MNHEY and CDR2 SVGAGI. The CDR3 sequence is 14 residues long. Germline trimming cut 0 bases from V and 6 bases from J; bases unmatched to any gene: 4. The DNA of the CDR3 is TGTGCCAGCAGTTACTCGGGACAGATGGCTGAAGCTTTCTTT. Encoded protein: CASSYSGQMAEAFF.

V and J are TRBV6-5 and TRBJ1-6, with D possibly TRBD1 on 5 matching bases. This CDR3 has 13 amino acids. CDR1 is MNHEY, CDR2 SVGAGI, per germline. The V gene lost 7 bases and the J gene lost 11 bases, with 15 bases spanning the gap. The CDR3 bases are TGTGCCAGCACCGAAGGGCCGGGGGCACCCCTCCACTTT. Protein product: CASTEGPGAPLHF.

The V and J genes are TRBV6-5 and TRBJ2-7, with a possible D match to TRBD1 (6 bases). This CDR3 has 15 residues. V lost 6 bases and J 0 bases, leaving 15 bases between the germline ends. Germline V gene sequence: CDR1 MNHEY, CDR2 SVGAGI. The CDR3 nucleotides read TGTGCCAGCAGCCGAGGGACAACCCGCTCCTACGAGCAGTACTTC. Its protein is CASSRGTTRSYEQYF.

J is TRBJ2-3 and V is TRBV2; TRBD2 matches 9 bases. With V trimmed by 3 bases and J by 4 bases, 5 bases remained unmatched. CDR3 size: 15 residues. Germline CDR1 and CDR2: SNHLY and FYNNEI. The CDR3 bases are TGTGCCAGCAGTGACGCTCTAGCGGGGCCAGATACGCAGTATTTT. Translating it yields CASSDALAGPDTQYF.